The 31 T cell receptor beta chains given below trace back to one sample, sequenced in a study of T cells in Graves' hyperthyroidism and ophthalmopathy. TCR beta CDR3 region amplification was performed from RNA transcripts. The HTBI primer set drove a first-round RT-PCR of the TCR CDR3. TCRdb used MiXCR to reprocess the multiplex PCR reads, holding one entry per CDR3 protein. The sample includes about 640,000 distinct CDR3 sequences, 45% seen only once; the top ten take under 8.5%. The sequencing sample was made of peripheral blood or thyroid tissue (not recorded which). These TCRs come from an adult man with Graves' disease, either hyperthyroidism or ophthalmopathy (not recorded which).

With respect to this clonotype: Germline and junction disagree at one end, which may indicate a read error. V gene TRBV7-9 combines with J gene TRBJ1-1, with 7 bases identical to TRBD1. CDR1 is SEHNR, CDR2 FQNEAQ, per germline (reference sequence). CDR3 length equals 13 residues. CDR3 DNA: TGTGCCATCAGCTTGCCGCAGGGGGCTGAAGCTTTCTTT. Translated: CAISLPQGAEAFF.

V and J are TRBV10-3 and TRBJ1-6; D ambiguous. This CDR3 is 12 amino acids long. The germline V gene has CDR1 ENHRY and CDR2 SYGVKD. This chain's CDR3 is CALGSANSPLHF. Here the CDR3 DNA reads TGTGCTTTAGGATCAGCAAATTCACCCCTCCACTTT.

This clonotype showed up just a few times. This chain uses TRBV13 with TRBJ2-7; 9 nucleotides line up with TRBD1. The CDR3 consists of 16 residues. Germline CDR1 PRHDT, CDR2 FYEKMQ (reference sequence). V shed 5 bases, J shed 5 bases, and the junction held 13 bases outside the gene matches. CDR3 region: CASSPAGTGTKDEQYF. The CDR3 DNA reads TGTGCCAGCAGCCCTGCCGGGACAGGGACTAAGGACGAGCAGTACTTC.

V gene TRBV5-1 combines with J gene TRBJ1-1; D unclear. CDR1 and CDR2 from the germline V gene are SGHRS and YFSETQ. V dropped 0 bases and J dropped 7 bases, with 7 bases sitting between them. The CDR3 is 12 residues long. In DNA form, the CDR3 reads TGCGCCAGCAGCTTGGGTTGGGATGAAGCTTTCTTT. Its translation is CASSLGWDEAFF.

The genes are TRBV20-1 and TRBJ2-2; TRBD1 matches 9 bases. Germline loops: CDR1 DFQATT, CDR2 SNEGSKA (reference sequence). V gave up 3 bases and J gave up 4 bases; unmatched junction bases: 3. CDR3 length: 14 amino acids. The CDR3: CSASRDRATGELFF. CDR3 coding DNA: TGCAGTGCTAGCCGGGACAGGGCCACCGGGGAGCTGTTTTTT.

This clonotype has only a few counts. This may be a read error: a much more frequent sequence differs by one nucleotide. The V call is TRBV12-3 or TRBV12-4, the J call TRBJ2-2; perhaps D is TRBD1 or TRBD2 (5 bases each). CDR3 size: 12 residues. The V gene lost 6 bases and the J gene lost 4 bases, with 6 bases spanning the gap. The CDR3 loop is CASRGTTGELFF. In DNA form, the CDR3 reads TGTGCCAGCAGGGGGACCACCGGGGAGCTGTTTTTT.

This clonotype was seen many times. The chain is built from TRBV29-1 and TRBJ1-5; D not certain. Germline V lookup: CDR1 SQVTM, CDR2 ANQGSEA. V was trimmed by 5 bases and J by 0 bases, leaving 8 bases between them. CDR3 length: 13 residues. CDR3 sequence reads: CSVQSASNQPQHF. The CDR3 region has the DNA TGCAGCGTTCAATCCGCTAGCAATCAGCCCCAGCATTTT.

Here the CDR3 DNA reads TGTGCCAGCAGCTTGCGTTACTCCAATAGGAGGGGTAACTATGGCTACACCTTC. Translation gives CASSLRYSNRRGNYGYTF. The chain is built from TRBV19 and TRBJ1-2; D may be TRBD1 (5 bases). Germline V gene lookup returns CDR1 LNHDA and CDR2 SQIVND (reference sequence). V dropped 9 bases and J dropped 1 base, with 27 bases sitting between them. This CDR3 has 18 residues.

This clonotype was recorded many times. The chain is built from TRBV10-3 and TRBJ1-1; 10 bases are shared with TRBD1. CDR1 and CDR2 (germline): ENHRY, SYGVKD. Trimming removed 7 bases from V and 1 base from J; junction bases left unmatched: 6. The CDR3 sequence is 15 residues long. CDR3 sequence: CAITEGTGANTEAFF. The DNA of the CDR3 is TGTGCCATCACCGAGGGGACAGGGGCGAACACTGAAGCTTTCTTT.

To note about this clonotype: A junction end diverges from the germline sequence, so it may reflect a read error. V is TRBV2 and J is TRBJ1-2; 7 bases map to TRBD1. This CDR3 has 14 residues. The germline gives CDR1 SNHLY, CDR2 FYNNEI. CDR3 amino acids: CTSSPTGSGGGYTF. In DNA form, the CDR3 reads TGTACCAGCAGCCCAACTGGGTCAGGGGGTGGCTACACCTTC.

J is TRBJ1-1 and V is TRBV2; unclear D gene. Trimming left V 2 bases short and J 3 bases short, with 10 bases between. Germline assignment: CDR1 SNHLY and CDR2 FYNNEI. The CDR3 spans 14 residues. CDR3 nucleotide sequence: TGTGCCAGCAGTGAACAGACGAGGTACACTGAAGCTTTCTTT. This translates into CASSEQTRYTEAFF.

This clonotype was seen only a few times. This chain joins TRBV6-4 and TRBJ1-2; D might be TRBD1 (6 bases). CDR1 is MRHNA and CDR2 is SNTAGT in the germline V gene. The V gene lost 6 bases and the J gene lost 0 bases, with 8 bases spanning the gap. The CDR3 has 13 amino acids. This chain's CDR3 is CASSSGANYGYTF. CDR3 nucleotide sequence: TGTGCCAGCAGCTCAGGGGCTAACTATGGCTACACCTTC.

The sample holds a few counts of this clonotype. The rearrangement uses TRBV7-8 and TRBJ2-7, with D hard to call. CDR1 and CDR2 (germline): SGHVS, FQNEAQ. V lost 1 base to trimming and J lost 7 bases, with 14 bases between them. The CDR3 spans 14 residues. CDR3 sequence: CASSLGENPWEQYF. The CDR3 DNA reads as TGTGCCAGCAGCTTAGGGGAAAATCCCTGGGAGCAGTACTTC.

As concerns this clonotype: This could be a read error, since a much larger clone is one nucleotide away. This sequence joins TRBV7-6 and TRBJ2-7; weak D call: TRBD1 (6 bases). Germline V gene data show CDR1 as SGHVS and CDR2 as FNYEAQ. V was clipped by 5 bases and J by 1 base, with 12 bases between them. This CDR3 is 14 amino acids long. CDR3 sequence (DNA): TGTGCCAGCAGCACATCGGGACAATCCTACGAGCAGTACTTC. Its translation: CASSTSGQSYEQYF. Combining the CDR3 with reference TRBV7-6 and TRBJ2-7 gives the whole variable domain GAGVSQSPRYKVTKRGQDVALRCDPISGHVSLYWYRQALGQGPEFLTYFNYEAQQDKSGLPNDRFSAERPEGSISTLTIQRTEQRDSAMYRCASSTSGQSYEQYFGPGTRLTVT.

This clonotype was detected once. The chain carries TRBV7-3 and TRBJ1-4; TRBD1 is a possible D gene (6 bases). The CDR3 covers 14 residues. From germline, CDR1 is SGHTA and CDR2 FQGTGA. The germline V and J ends were trimmed by 3 bases and 7 bases, with 12 bases remaining between them. CDR3 protein: CASSLSGGGEKLFF. The CDR3 bases are TGTGCCAGCAGCTTGTCCGGGGGCGGTGAAAAACTGTTTTTT.

The chain combines TRBV7-9 with TRBJ1-1; 10 positions match TRBD1. The CDR3 runs 15 residues. V was clipped by 3 bases and J by 6 bases; unmatched bases: 7. Germline V gene sequence: CDR1 SEHNR, CDR2 FQNEAQ (reference sequence). CDR3 loop: CASSFRQGANAEAFF. The CDR3 region has the DNA TGTGCCAGCAGCTTCCGACAGGGGGCCAATGCTGAAGCTTTCTTT. The full variable domain, with the rest looked up from reference TRBV7-9 and TRBJ1-1, is DTGVSQNPRHKITKRGQNVTFRCDPISEHNRLYWYRQTLGQGPEFLTYFQNEAQLEKSRLLSDRFSAERPKGSFSTLEIQRTEQGDSAMYLCASSFRQGANAEAFFGQGTRLTVV.

With regard to this clonotype: This may be a read error: a much more frequent sequence differs by one nucleotide. This rearrangement joins TRBV6-5 to TRBJ1-2; maybe TRBD1 (5 bases). Germline-derived CDR1 and CDR2 are MNHEY and SVGAGI. This CDR3 is built from 14 residues. Written as DNA, the CDR3 is TGTGTCAGCAGTTTGGGCGACAGAGTCTATGGCTACACCTTC. Translated: CVSSLGDRVYGYTF.

The chain has TRBV15 and TRBJ1-1, with D possibly matching TRBD1 (6 bases). The length of the CDR3 is 15 residues. V was cut by 3 bases and J by 4 bases, with 15 bases left in between. Germline CDR1 LNHNV, CDR2 YYDKDF (reference sequence). CDR3 nucleotide sequence: TGTGCCACCAGCAGCCTTCAGGGGTACGGCACTGAAGCTTTCTTT. Translation: CATSSLQGYGTEAFF.

In its sample, this clonotype was seen many times. V is TRBV6-5 and J is TRBJ1-5, with D tentatively TRBD1 (6 bases). V dropped 6 bases and J dropped 15 bases, with 21 bases sitting between them. This CDR3 comprises 13 residues. Germline loops: CDR1 MNHEY, CDR2 SVGAGI. CDR3 residues: CASRPVWEQGWHF. CDR3 DNA: TGTGCCAGCAGGCCCGTTTGGGAACAGGGATGGCATTTT.

This clonotype occurred once. This may be a read error: a much more frequent sequence differs by one nucleotide. The V call is TRBV13, the J call TRBJ1-2, with unresolved D. The V gene's germline CDR1 is PRHDT and CDR2 FYEKMQ (reference sequence). This CDR3 is built from 12 residues. V was cut by 7 bases and J by 6 bases, with 12 bases left in between. The CDR3 DNA is TGTGCCAGCACCCCTGCCGCCCATGGCTACACCTTC. Translation gives CASTPAAHGYTF.

This clonotype has just one count. The chain employs TRBV20-1 and TRBJ1-1; 7 bases line up with TRBD1. Losses at the gene ends were 4 bases for V and 5 bases for J; bases not matched to a gene: 7. The CDR3 runs 13 residues. CDR1 and CDR2 from the germline V gene are DFQATT and SNEGSKA (reference sequence). The CDR3 reads CSATGGAKTEAFF. Written as DNA, the CDR3 is TGCAGTGCTACAGGGGGGGCTAAGACTGAAGCTTTCTTT.

The chain joins TRBV7-9 to TRBJ2-5; D is uncertain. CDR3 size: 13 residues. Germline V gene sequence: CDR1 SEHNR, CDR2 FQNEAQ (reference sequence). Deletions cut 1 base from V and 5 bases from J, with 8 bases between. In nucleotides, the CDR3 is TGTGCCAGCAGCTTAGACTCGGTCGAGACCCAGTACTTC. Protein sequence: CASSLDSVETQYF.

The sample holds many counts of this clonotype. This chain joins TRBV15 and TRBJ1-5; possible D gene TRBD1, 5 bases. The germline CDR1 and CDR2 sequences are LNHNV and YYDKDF (reference sequence). V lost 1 base and J 3 bases, leaving 13 bases between the germline ends. CDR3 size: 16 residues. DNA of the CDR3: TGTGCCACCAGCAGAGGGGTGTGGGGGTACAATCAGCCCCAGCATTTT. It encodes CATSRGVWGYNQPQHF.

The CDR3 DNA sequence: TGTGCCAGCAGCTTAGGGCTGACAAGAGCGGGCGGGCAAGAGACCCAGTACTTC. This codes for CASSLGLTRAGGQETQYF. The chain couples TRBV7-2 to TRBJ2-5; D may be TRBD2 (6 bases). CDR1 is SGHTA and CDR2 is FQGNSA in the germline V gene. V was shortened by 1 base and J by 2 bases, with 20 bases between the two germline ends. The CDR3 covers 18 residues.

The J gene is TRBJ1-5, the V gene TRBV29-1; D is unresolved. This CDR3 region has 13 residues. Germline CDR1 SQVTM, CDR2 ANQGSEA. V was trimmed by 0 bases and J by 0 bases, leaving 3 bases between them. Here the CDR3 reads CSVEENSNQPQHF. CDR3 bases: TGCAGCGTTGAAGAAAATAGCAATCAGCCCCAGCATTTT.

The rearrangement links TRBV24-1 to TRBJ1-5, with 8 positions matching TRBD1. The V gene end was trimmed by 5 bases and the J gene end by 6 bases; junction bases not matched to a gene: 8. Germline assignment: CDR1 KGHDR and CDR2 SFDVKD. The CDR3 has 15 residues. CDR3 sequence (DNA): TGTGCCACCAGTGGCGGACAGGGCGTAAGTCAGCCCCAGCATTTT. This sequence encodes CATSGGQGVSQPQHF.

A remark on this clonotype: At one end the junction does not follow the germline gene, possibly because of a read error. The chain has TRBV5-1 and TRBJ1-2; 8 bases fit TRBD1. The CDR3 is made up of 17 amino acids. Germline loops: CDR1 SGHRS, CDR2 YFSETQ. CDR3 bases: TGTGCCAGCAGCGGACACGCCCGGACAGGGTCCGACTATGGCTACACCTTC. It translates to CASSGHARTGSDYGYTF. The full variable domain, rest sourced from reference TRBV5-1 and TRBJ1-2, is KAGVTQTPRYLIKTRGQQVTLSCSPISGHRSVSWYQQTPGQGLQFLFEYFSETQRNKGNFPGRFSGRQFSNSRSEMNVSTLELGDSALYLCASSGHARTGSDYGYTFGSGTRLTVV.

The chain carries TRBV20-1 and TRBJ1-6; the D is unclear. Germline V gene data show CDR1 as DFQATT and CDR2 as SNEGSKA (reference sequence). V was trimmed by 1 base and J by 2 bases, leaving 15 bases between them. The CDR3 is made up of 17 amino acids. The CDR3 is CSARAGRSGTYNSPLHF. In nucleotides, the CDR3 is TGCAGTGCTAGAGCCGGGAGGTCCGGGACCTATAATTCACCCCTCCACTTT.

This sequence joins TRBV7-2 and TRBJ1-5; the match to TRBD1 covers 7 bases. Germline V gene data show CDR1 as SGHTA and CDR2 as FQGNSA. Germline trimming cut 6 bases from V and 3 bases from J; bases unmatched to any gene: 5. This CDR3 region has 14 residues. CDR3 sequence reads: CASSSGQANQPQHF. CDR3 bases: TGTGCCAGCAGTAGCGGACAGGCCAATCAGCCCCAGCATTTT.

To note about this clonotype: Since a much larger clone is just one base distant, this may be a read error. The chain couples TRBV2 to TRBJ1-1, with 9 nucleotides matching TRBD1. Germline V gives CDR1 SNHLY, CDR2 FYNNEI. The CDR3 is 13 amino acids. V lost 3 bases and J lost 4; bases outside the gene matches: 0. CDR3 DNA sequence: TGTGCCAGCAGTGAGGACAGGGGCACTGAAGCTTTCTTT. Its translation: CASSEDRGTEAFF.

The V gene is TRBV7-8, the J gene TRBJ1-4, with a weak D call TRBD1 (5 bases). CDR1 is SGHVS, CDR2 FQNEAQ, per germline. This CDR3 has 18 amino acids. Trimming left V 0 bases short and J 2 bases short, with 16 bases between. The chain's CDR3 is CASSLAGGRVWTNEKLFF. CDR3 nucleotides: TGTGCCAGCAGCTTAGCGGGGGGTAGGGTTTGGACTAATGAAAAACTGTTTTTT.